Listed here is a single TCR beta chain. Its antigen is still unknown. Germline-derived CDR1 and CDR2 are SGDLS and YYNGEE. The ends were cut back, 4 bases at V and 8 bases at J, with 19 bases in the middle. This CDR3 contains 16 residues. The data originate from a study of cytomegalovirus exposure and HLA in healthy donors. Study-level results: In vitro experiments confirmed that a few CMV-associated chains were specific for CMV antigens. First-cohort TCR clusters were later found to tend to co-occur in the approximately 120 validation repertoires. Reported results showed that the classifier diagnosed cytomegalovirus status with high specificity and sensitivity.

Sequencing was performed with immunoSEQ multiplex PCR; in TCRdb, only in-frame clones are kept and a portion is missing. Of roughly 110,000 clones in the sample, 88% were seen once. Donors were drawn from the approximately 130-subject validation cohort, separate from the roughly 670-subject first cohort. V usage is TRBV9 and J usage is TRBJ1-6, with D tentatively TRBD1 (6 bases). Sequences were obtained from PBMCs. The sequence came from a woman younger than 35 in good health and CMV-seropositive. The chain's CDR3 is CASSRYGGGADSPLHF. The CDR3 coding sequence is TGTGCCAGCAGCCGTTATGGCGGGGGCGCGGATTCACCCCTCCACTTT.